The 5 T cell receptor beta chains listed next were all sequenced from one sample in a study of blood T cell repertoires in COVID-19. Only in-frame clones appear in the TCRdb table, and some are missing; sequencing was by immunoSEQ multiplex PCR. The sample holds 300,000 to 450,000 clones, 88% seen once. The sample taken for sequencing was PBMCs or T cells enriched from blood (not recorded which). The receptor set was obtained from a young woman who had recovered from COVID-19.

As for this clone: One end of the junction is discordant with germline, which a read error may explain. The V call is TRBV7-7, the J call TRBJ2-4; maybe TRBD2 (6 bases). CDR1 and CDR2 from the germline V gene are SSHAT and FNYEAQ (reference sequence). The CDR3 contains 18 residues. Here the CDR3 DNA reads TGTGCTAGCAGCTTAGAAGGGGCGGGGATACTAGCCAAAAACATTCAGTACTTC. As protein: CASSLEGAGILAKNIQYF.

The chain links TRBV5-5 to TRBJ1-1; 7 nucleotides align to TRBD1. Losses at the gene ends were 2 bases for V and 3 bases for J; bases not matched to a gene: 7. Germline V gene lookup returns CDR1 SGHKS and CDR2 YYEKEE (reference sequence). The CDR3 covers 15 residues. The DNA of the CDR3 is TGTGCCAGCAGCTTTAGGGGGCGCGGGGACACTGAAGCTTTCTTT. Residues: CASSFRGRGDTEAFF.

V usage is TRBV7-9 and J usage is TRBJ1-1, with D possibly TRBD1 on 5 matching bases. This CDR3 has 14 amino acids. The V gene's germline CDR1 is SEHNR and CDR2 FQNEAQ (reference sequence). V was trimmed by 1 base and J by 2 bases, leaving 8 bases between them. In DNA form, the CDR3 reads TGTGCCAGCAGCTTAGTCAGGGTAAACACTGAAGCTTTCTTT. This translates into CASSLVRVNTEAFF.

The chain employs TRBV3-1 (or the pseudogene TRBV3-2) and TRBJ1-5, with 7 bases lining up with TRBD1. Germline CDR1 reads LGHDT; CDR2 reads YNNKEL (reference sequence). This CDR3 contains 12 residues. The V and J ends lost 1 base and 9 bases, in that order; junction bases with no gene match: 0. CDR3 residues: CASSQAGGPQHF. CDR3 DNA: TGTGCCAGCAGCCAAGCAGGGGGGCCCCAGCATTTT.

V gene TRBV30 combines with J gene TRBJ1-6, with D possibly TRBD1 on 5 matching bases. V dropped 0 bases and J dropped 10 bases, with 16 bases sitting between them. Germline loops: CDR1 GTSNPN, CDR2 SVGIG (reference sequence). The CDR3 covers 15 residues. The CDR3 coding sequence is TGTGCCTGGAGTGTTCTCGGGGGGACGGGGTCACCCCTCCACTTT. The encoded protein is CAWSVLGGTGSPLHF.